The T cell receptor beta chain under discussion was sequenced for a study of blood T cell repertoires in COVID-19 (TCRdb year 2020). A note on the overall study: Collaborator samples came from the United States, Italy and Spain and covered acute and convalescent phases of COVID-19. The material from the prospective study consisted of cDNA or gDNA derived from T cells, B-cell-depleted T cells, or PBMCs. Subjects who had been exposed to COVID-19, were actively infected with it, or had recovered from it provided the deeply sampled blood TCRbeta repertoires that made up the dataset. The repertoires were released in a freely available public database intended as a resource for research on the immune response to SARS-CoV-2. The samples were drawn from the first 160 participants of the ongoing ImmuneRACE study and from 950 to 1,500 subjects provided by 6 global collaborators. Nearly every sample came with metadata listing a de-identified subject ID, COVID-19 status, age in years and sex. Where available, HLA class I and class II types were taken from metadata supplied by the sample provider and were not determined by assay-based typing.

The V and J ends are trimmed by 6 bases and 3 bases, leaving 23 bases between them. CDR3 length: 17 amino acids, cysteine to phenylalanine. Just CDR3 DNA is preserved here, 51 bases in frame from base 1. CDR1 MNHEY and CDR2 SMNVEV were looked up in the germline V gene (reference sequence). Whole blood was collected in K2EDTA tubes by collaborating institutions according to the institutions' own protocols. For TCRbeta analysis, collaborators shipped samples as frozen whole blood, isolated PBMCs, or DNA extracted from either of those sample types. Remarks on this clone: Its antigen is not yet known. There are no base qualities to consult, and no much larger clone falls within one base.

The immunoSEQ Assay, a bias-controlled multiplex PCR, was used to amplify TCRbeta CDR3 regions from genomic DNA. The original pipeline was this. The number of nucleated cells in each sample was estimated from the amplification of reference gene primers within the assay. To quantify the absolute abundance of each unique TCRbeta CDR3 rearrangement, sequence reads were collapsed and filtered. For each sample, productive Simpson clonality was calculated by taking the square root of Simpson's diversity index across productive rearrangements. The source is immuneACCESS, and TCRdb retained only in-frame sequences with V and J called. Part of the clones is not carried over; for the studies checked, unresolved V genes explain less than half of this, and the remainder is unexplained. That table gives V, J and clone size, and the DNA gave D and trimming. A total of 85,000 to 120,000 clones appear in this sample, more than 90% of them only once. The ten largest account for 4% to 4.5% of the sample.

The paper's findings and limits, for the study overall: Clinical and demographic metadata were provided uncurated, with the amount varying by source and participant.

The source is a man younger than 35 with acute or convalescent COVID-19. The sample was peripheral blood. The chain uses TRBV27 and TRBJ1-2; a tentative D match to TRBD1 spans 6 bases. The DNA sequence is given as TGTGCCAGCAGCTATTCGAGGGGGGGCGCGATCCACTATGGCTACACCTTC. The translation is CASSYSRGGAIHYGYTF.